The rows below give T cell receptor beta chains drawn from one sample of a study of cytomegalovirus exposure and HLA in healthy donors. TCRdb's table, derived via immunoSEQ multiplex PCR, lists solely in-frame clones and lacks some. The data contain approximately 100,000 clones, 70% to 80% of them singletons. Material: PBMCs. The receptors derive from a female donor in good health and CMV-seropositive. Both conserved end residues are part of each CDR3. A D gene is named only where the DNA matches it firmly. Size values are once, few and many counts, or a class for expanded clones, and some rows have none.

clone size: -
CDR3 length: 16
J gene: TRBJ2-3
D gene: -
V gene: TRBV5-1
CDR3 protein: CASSGGSVGSTDTQYF
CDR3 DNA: TGCGCCAGCAGTGGAGGTAGCGTGGGGAGCACAGATACGCAGTATTTT

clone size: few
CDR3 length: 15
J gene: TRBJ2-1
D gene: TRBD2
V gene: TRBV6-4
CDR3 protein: CASSEKAGGNNEQFF
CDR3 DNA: TGTGCCAGCAGTGAGAAAGCGGGAGGGAACAATGAGCAGTTCTTC

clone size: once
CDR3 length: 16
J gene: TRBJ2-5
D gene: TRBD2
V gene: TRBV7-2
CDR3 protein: CASSLVASGSQETQYF
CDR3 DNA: TGTGCCAGCAGCTTAGTTGCTAGCGGGAGCCAAGAGACCCAGTACTTC

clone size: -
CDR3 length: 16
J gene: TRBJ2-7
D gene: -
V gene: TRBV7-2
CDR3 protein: CASSLGLMAAWDEQYF
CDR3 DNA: TGTGCCAGCAGCTTAGGACTAATGGCTGCCTGGGATGAGCAGTACTTC

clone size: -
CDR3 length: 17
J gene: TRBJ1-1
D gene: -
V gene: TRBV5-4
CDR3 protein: CASSLEPTAGVDTEAFF
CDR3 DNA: TGTGCCAGCAGCTTGGAGCCCACAGCGGGTGTCGACACTGAAGCTTTCTTT

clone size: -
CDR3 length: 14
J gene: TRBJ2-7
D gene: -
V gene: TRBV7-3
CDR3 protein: CASSLAGSGGEQYF
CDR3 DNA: TGTGCCAGCAGCTTAGCGGGATCCGGCGGCGAGCAGTACTTC

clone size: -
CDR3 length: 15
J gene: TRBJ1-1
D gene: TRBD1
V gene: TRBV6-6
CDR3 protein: CASRRNRGEVAEAFF
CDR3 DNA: TGTGCCAGCAGACGAAACAGGGGGGAGGTTGCTGAAGCTTTCTTT

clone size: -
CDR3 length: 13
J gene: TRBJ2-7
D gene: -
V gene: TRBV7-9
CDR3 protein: CASSYDSSYEQYF
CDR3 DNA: TGTGCCAGCAGCTACGACAGTTCCTACGAGCAGTACTTC

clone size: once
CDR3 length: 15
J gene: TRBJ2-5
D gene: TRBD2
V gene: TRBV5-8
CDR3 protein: CASSPRGGLQETQYF
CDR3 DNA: TGTGCCAGCAGCCCCCGGGGGGGCCTCCAAGAGACCCAGTACTTC

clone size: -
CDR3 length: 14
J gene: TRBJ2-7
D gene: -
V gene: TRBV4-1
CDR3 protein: CASSQRDTIYEQYF
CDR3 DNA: TGCGCCAGCAGCCAACGGGACACAATATACGAGCAGTACTTC

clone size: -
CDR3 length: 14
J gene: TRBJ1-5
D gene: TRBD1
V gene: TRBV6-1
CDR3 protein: CASSATGGYQPQHF
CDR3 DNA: TGTGCCAGCAGTGCGACAGGGGGCTATCAGCCCCAGCATTTT

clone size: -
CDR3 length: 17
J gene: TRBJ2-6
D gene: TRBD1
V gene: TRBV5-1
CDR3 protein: CASSLGQGVAGANVLTF
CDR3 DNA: TGCGCCAGCAGCTTGGGACAGGGTGTTGCTGGGGCCAACGTCCTGACTTTC

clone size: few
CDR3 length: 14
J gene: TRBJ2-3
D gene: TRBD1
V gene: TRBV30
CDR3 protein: CAWSGGGGSDTQYF
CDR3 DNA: TGTGCCTGGAGTGGAGGGGGCGGGTCAGATACGCAGTATTTT

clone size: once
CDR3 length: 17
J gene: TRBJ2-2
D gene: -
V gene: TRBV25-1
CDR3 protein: CASSEYPPMTGTGELFF
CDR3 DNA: TGTGCCAGCAGTGAATACCCACCGATGACAGGAACCGGGGAGCTGTTTTTT

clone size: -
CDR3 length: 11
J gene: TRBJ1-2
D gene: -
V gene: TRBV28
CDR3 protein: CATRQPYGYTF
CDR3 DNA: TGTGCCACGAGACAGCCCTATGGCTACACCTTC

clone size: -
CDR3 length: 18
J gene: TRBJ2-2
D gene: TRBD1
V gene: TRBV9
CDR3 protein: CASSVVVAGTGGTGELFF
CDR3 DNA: TGTGCCAGCAGCGTAGTAGTAGCCGGGACAGGTGGTACCGGGGAGCTGTTTTTT

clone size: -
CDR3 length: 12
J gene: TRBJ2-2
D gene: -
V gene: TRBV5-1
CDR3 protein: CASSRNTGELFF
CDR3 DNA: TGCGCCAGCAGTAGGAACACCGGGGAGCTGTTTTTT

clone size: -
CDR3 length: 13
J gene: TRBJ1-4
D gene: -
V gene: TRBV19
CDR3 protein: CASTPNSLTKLFF
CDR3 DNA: TGTGCCAGTACGCCGAACTCTTTAACAAAACTGTTTTTT

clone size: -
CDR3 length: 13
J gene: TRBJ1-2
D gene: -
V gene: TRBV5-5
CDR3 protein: CASSLQQSYGYTF
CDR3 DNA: TGTGCCAGCAGCTTGCAACAGAGCTATGGCTACACCTTC

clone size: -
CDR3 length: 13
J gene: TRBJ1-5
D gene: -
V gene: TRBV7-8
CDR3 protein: CASSSGRNQPQHF
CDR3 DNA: TGTGCCAGCAGCTCAGGGCGGAATCAGCCCCAGCATTTT

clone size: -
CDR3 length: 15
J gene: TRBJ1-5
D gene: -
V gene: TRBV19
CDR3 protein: CASNTQGISNQPQHF
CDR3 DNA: TGTGCCAGTAACACACAGGGTATTAGCAATCAGCCCCAGCATTTT

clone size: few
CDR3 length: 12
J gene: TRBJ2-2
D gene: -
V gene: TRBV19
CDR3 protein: CASSIYTGELFF
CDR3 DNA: TGTGCCAGTAGTATCTACACCGGGGAGCTGTTTTTT

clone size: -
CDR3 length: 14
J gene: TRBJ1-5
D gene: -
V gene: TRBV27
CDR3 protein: CASSQNTGYQPQHF
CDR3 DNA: TGTGCCAGCTCCCAGAACACAGGGTATCAGCCCCAGCATTTT

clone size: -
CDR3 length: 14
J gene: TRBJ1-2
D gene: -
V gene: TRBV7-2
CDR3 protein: CASSLYSADSGYTF
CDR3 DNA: TGTGCCAGCAGCTTATACTCTGCAGACTCCGGCTACACCTTC

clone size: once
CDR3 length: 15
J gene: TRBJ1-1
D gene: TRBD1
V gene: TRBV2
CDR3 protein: CASSPRQGRGTEAFF
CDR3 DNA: TGTGCCAGCAGTCCCAGACAGGGCCGGGGCACTGAAGCTTTCTTT

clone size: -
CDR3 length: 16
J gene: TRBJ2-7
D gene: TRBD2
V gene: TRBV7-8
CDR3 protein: CASSQGTSGNAYEQYF
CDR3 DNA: TGTGCCAGCAGCCAAGGGACTAGCGGGAATGCCTACGAGCAGTACTTC

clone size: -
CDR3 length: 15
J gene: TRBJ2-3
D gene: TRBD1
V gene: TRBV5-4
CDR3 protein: CASSFSDRSTDTQYF
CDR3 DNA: TGTGCCAGCAGCTTTTCGGACAGGAGCACAGATACGCAGTATTTT

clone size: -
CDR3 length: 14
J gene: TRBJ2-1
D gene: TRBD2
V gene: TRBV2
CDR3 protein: CAGRGREVYNEQFF
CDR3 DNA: TGTGCCGGTCGGGGGAGGGAGGTCTACAATGAGCAGTTCTTC

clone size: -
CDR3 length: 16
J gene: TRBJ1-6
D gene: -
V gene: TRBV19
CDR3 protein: CASSVTGSLLSSPLHF
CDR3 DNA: TGTGCCAGTAGTGTTACAGGGAGCCTTCTTTCTTCACCCCTCCACTTT

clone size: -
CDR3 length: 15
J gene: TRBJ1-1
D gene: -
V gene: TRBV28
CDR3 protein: CASSLSVAHGTEAFF
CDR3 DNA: TGTGCCAGCAGTTTATCCGTAGCCCACGGCACTGAAGCTTTCTTT

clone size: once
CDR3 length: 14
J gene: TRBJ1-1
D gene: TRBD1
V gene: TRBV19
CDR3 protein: CASSSPGTGTEAFF
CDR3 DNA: TGTGCCAGTAGTAGCCCGGGGACAGGGACTGAAGCTTTCTTT

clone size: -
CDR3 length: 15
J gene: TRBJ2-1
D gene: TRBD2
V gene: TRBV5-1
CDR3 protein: CASSLVAGSYNEQFF
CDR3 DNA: TGCGCCAGCAGCTTGGTAGCGGGCTCCTACAATGAGCAGTTCTTC

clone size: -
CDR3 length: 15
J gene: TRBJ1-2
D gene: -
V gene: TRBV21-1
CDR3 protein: CASSFHRGRCYGYTF
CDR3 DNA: TGTGCCAGCAGCTTTCACAGGGGGCGGTGCTATGGCTACACCTTC

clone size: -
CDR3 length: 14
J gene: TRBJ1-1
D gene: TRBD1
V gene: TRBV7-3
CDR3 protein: CASRPGQGSTEAFF
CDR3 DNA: TGTGCCAGCAGACCTGGACAGGGTAGCACTGAAGCTTTCTTT

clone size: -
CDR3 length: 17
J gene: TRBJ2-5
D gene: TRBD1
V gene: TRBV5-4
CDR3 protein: CASSFPTGGGALETQYF
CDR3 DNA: TGTGCCAGCAGCTTCCCTACAGGGGGCGGGGCCTTGGAGACCCAGTACTTC

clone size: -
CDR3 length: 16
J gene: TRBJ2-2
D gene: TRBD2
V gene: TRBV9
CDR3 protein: CASSVSLAGYTGELFF
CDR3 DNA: TGTGCCAGCAGCGTATCACTAGCGGGATACACCGGGGAGCTGTTTTTT

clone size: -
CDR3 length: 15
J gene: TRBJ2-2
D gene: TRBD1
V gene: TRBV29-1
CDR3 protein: CSARTDREYTGELFF
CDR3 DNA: TGCAGCGCCCGAACCGACAGGGAGTACACCGGGGAGCTGTTTTTT